The clone carrying this T cell receptor (beta chain) was seen a few times. V gave up 0 bases and J gave up 6 bases, with 11 bases separating them. The CDR3 covers 14 residues. Germline lookup yields CDR1 SEHNR and CDR2 FQNEAQ (reference sequence). One entry per CDR3 protein results from TCRdb running MiXCR on the 5' RACE reads. The table includes approximately 600,000 distinct CDR3 sequences, roughly 7.1% detected once. This sample was taken from a study of identical twins. This sample was also put to use in a study of yellow fever vaccine responses in identical twins.

The receptor comes from a woman younger than 35 in good health. The rearrangement uses TRBV7-9 and TRBJ1-1; D unresolved. Sequenced input: PBMCs. The CDR3 here is CASSLAGFSSEAFF. The CDR3 DNA reads as TGTGCCAGCAGCTTAGCAGGGTTTAGCTCTGAAGCTTTCTTT.